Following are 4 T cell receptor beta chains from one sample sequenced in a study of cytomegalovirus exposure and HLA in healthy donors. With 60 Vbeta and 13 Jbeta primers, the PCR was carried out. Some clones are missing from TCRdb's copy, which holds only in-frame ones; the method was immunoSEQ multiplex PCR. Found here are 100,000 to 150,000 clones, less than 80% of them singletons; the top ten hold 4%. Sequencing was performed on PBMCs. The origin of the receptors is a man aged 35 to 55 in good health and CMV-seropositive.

The CDR3 DNA reads TGTGCCAGCAGCTCCTGGGGGACTAGGACAGTTGAGCAGTTCTTC. Translation: CASSSWGTRTVEQFF. The chain carries TRBV27 and TRBJ2-1, with TRBD2 identical over 8 bases. J was trimmed by 9 bases and V by 6 bases; bases with no gene match: 13. Germline CDR1 is MNHEY and CDR2 is SMNVEV (reference sequence). The CDR3 runs 15 residues.

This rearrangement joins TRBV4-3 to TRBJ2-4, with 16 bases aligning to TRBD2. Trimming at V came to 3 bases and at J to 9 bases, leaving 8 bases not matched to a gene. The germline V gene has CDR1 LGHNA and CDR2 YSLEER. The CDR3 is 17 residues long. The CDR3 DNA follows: TGCGCCAGCAGCCAGGGACTAGCGGGAGGGCCGGAAGGCATTCAGTACTTC. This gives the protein CASSQGLAGGPEGIQYF.

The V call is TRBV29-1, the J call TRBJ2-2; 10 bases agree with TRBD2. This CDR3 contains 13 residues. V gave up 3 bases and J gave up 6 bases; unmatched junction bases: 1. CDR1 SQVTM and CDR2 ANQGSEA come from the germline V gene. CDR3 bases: TGCAGCGTTGAGCTAGCGGGAGCCGGGGAGCTGTTTTTT. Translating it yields CSVELAGAGELFF.

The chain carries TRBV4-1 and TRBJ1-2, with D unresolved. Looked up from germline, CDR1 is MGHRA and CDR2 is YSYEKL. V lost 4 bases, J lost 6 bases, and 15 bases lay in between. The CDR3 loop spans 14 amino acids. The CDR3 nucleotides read TGCGCCAGCAGCCCCCGTGGAGGCCGGGATGGCTACACCTTC. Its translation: CASSPRGGRDGYTF.